Shown below are 3 T cell receptor beta chains from a single sample sequenced in a study of blood T cell repertoires in COVID-19. Profiling relied on immunoSEQ multiplex PCR, and the TCRdb table lists in-frame clones only, not all of them. Counted here are around 310,000 clones, around 92% occurring once; the ten biggest clones make up roughly a tenth. The sequenced material came from PBMCs or T cells enriched from blood (not recorded which). Receptors originate from a woman aged 25 to 39 who had recovered from COVID-19.

This chain joins TRBV11-2 and TRBJ2-7, with a possible D match to TRBD1 (5 bases). Trimming took off 1 base at V and 3 bases at J, with 10 bases between the two ends. CDR3 size: 14 residues. Germline V gene lookup returns CDR1 SGHAT and CDR2 FQNNGV. The CDR3 loop is CASSLAGQVYEQYF. For the CDR3, the DNA is TGTGCCAGCAGCTTAGCAGGGCAGGTCTACGAGCAGTACTTC.

The chain has TRBV11-2 and TRBJ1-5, with D perhaps TRBD1 (5 bases). The CDR3 is 17 residues long. V shed 3 bases and J shed 0 bases, with 15 bases lying between them. In germline, CDR1 is SGHAT, CDR2 FQNNGV. The CDR3 reads CASSLISGGSSNQPQHF. Written as DNA, the CDR3 is TGTGCCAGCAGCTTGATTAGCGGGGGGAGTAGCAATCAGCCCCAGCATTTT. The full variable domain, with the rest looked up from reference TRBV11-2 and TRBJ1-5, is EAGVAQSPRYKIIEKRQSVAFWCNPISGHATLYWYQQILGQGPKLLIQFQNNGVVDDSQLPKDRFSAERLKGVDSTLKIQPAKLEDSAVYLCASSLISGGSSNQPQHFGDGTRLSIL.

The rearrangement uses TRBV5-8 and TRBJ2-1; perhaps TRBD2 as D (5 bases). The length of the CDR3 is 15 residues. The germline V gene has CDR1 SGHTS and CDR2 YDEGEE. Between the trimmed V and J ends, which lost 5 bases and 8 bases, there was a span of 20 bases. The chain's CDR3 is CASSYDISSGYEQFF. CDR3 coding DNA: TGTGCCAGCAGTTACGATATTAGCAGCGGTTATGAGCAGTTCTTC.